This entry lists 18 T cell receptor beta chains sequenced from one sample in a study of blood T cell repertoires in COVID-19. TCRdb's table, derived via immunoSEQ multiplex PCR, lists solely in-frame clones and lacks some. This table holds about 310,000 clones, roughly 86% found once. The sequenced sample was PBMCs or T cells enriched from blood (not recorded which). The source of these receptors is a woman aged 30 to 39 who had recovered from COVID-19.

The chain has TRBV19 and TRBJ1-4, with D uncertain. V dropped 6 bases and J dropped 4 bases, with 6 bases sitting between them. The germline V gene has CDR1 LNHDA and CDR2 SQIVND (reference sequence). This CDR3 has 12 amino acids. The CDR3 nucleotides read TGTGCCAGTAGGAGCTATAATGAAAAACTGTTTTTT. Translation gives CASRSYNEKLFF. Full variable domain (remainder filled in from reference TRBV19 and TRBJ1-4): DGGITQSPKYLFRKEGQNVTLSCEQNLNHDAMYWYRQDPGQGLRLIYYSQIVNDFQKGDIAEGYSVSREKKESFPLTVTSAQKNPTAFYLCASRSYNEKLFFGSGTQLSVL.

This chain uses TRBV10-1 with TRBJ2-1; 9 nucleotides line up with TRBD2. V lost 5 bases and J lost 0; bases outside the gene matches: 2. Looked up from germline, CDR1 is WNHNN and CDR2 is SYGVQD (reference sequence). The CDR3 contains 15 residues. This CDR3 is CASSHSGSSYNEQFF. CDR3 nucleotide sequence: TGCGCCAGCAGTCATAGCGGGAGCTCCTACAATGAGCAGTTCTTC.

V and J are TRBV15 and TRBJ1-1; D remains ambiguous. V was pared by 0 bases and J by 4 bases, with 12 bases between. Germline values: CDR1 LNHNV, CDR2 YYDKDF (reference sequence). CDR3 length equals 15 residues. The CDR3 region is CATSRDQRVGTEAFF. The CDR3 DNA sequence: TGTGCCACCAGCAGAGATCAGAGGGTCGGCACTGAAGCTTTCTTT.

This clone was seen once. V and J are TRBV29-1 and TRBJ1-2, with TRBD1 matching over 10 bases. The CDR3 contains 13 residues. Trimming took 7 bases from V and 5 from J; bases not matched to a gene: 7. CDR1 and CDR2 from the germline V gene are SQVTM and ANQGSEA. CDR3 sequence reads: CSGLTGGLYGYTF. CDR3 coding DNA: TGCAGCGGACTGACAGGGGGCTTATATGGCTACACCTTC.

This clone showed up just a few times. This chain connects TRBV27 to TRBJ1-6; no clear D. CDR1 and CDR2 from the germline V gene are MNHEY and SMNVEV (reference sequence). The CDR3 totals 13 residues. The V end lost 8 bases, the J end lost 3 bases, and 8 bases lay between the germline ends. CDR3 in amino acids: CASGPNYNSPLHF. As DNA, the CDR3 is TGTGCCAGCGGGCCTAACTATAATTCACCCCTCCACTTT.

The rearrangement joins TRBV28 to TRBJ2-7; weak D call: TRBD2 (5 bases). V dropped 2 bases and J dropped 3 bases, with 14 bases sitting between them. The CDR3 spans 15 residues. Germline V CDR1 and CDR2: MDHEN, SYDVKM. The CDR3 DNA reads TGTGCCAGCAGTTTACTAACTAGTTACTACTACGAGCAGTACTTC. It yields the protein CASSLLTSYYYEQYF.

This clone has a handful of counts. This sequence joins TRBV28 and TRBJ1-5; D is perhaps TRBD1 (5 bases). The CDR3 spans 17 residues. V gave up 1 base and J gave up 5 bases, with 18 bases separating them. CDR1 is MDHEN, CDR2 SYDVKM, per germline. CDR3 sequence reads: CASSLSFARGFYQPQHF. The CDR3 nucleotides read TGTGCCAGCAGTTTATCCTTTGCTCGGGGGTTCTATCAGCCCCAGCATTTT.

The chain joins TRBV7-2 to TRBJ2-7, with D hard to call. Germline V gives CDR1 SGHTA, CDR2 FQGNSA. V lost 4 bases and J lost 0, with 4 bases in between. The CDR3 length is 12 residues. CDR3 protein: CASSYSSYEQYF. As DNA, the CDR3 is TGTGCCAGCAGCTACAGCTCCTACGAGCAGTACTTC.

The chain uses TRBV7-8 and TRBJ2-3; 7 bases map to TRBD2. With V trimmed by 5 bases and J by 4 bases, 9 bases remained unmatched. The CDR3 extends over 15 amino acids. Looked up from germline, CDR1 is SGHVS and CDR2 is FQNEAQ. In DNA form, the CDR3 reads TGTGCCAGCAGCCCTTCGATCGGACTAGCAGATACGCAGTATTTT. Translated, it gives CASSPSIGLADTQYF.

This chain links TRBV4-1 with TRBJ2-7, with 9 bases lining up with TRBD2. Trimming at V came to 3 bases and at J to 0 bases, leaving 6 bases not matched to a gene. The CDR3 runs 16 residues. In germline, CDR1 is MGHRA, CDR2 YSYEKL. The CDR3 protein is CASSQYYSGSSYEQYF. CDR3 sequence (DNA): TGCGCCAGCAGCCAGTATTATAGCGGGAGCTCCTACGAGCAGTACTTC.

This chain connects TRBV28 to TRBJ2-3; 8 bases map to TRBD2. The trim removed 1 base at V and 1 base at J, leaving 10 bases unmatched. The CDR3 is made up of 18 amino acids. Germline values: CDR1 MDHEN, CDR2 SYDVKM. The CDR3 here is CASSLLEPSSGRTDTQYF. CDR3 coding DNA: TGTGCCAGCAGTTTATTAGAACCTTCTAGCGGGCGCACAGATACGCAGTATTTT.

Only one count was recorded for this clone. This chain links TRBV11-2 with TRBJ2-7; D ambiguous. The germline gives CDR1 SGHAT, CDR2 FQNNGV. The CDR3 has 16 residues. The germline V and J ends were trimmed by 1 base and 2 bases, with 15 bases remaining between them. The CDR3: CASSLVVSSSAYEQYF. The CDR3 region has the DNA TGTGCCAGCAGCTTAGTAGTCTCGAGCAGCGCCTACGAGCAGTACTTC.

The V gene is TRBV9, the J gene TRBJ2-1, with 7 bases fitting TRBD1. The CDR3 loop spans 14 amino acids. Looked up from germline, CDR1 is SGDLS and CDR2 is YYNGEE. The junction had 1 base not matched to a gene; V was cut back by 1 base and J by 3 bases. CDR3: CASSVWDSYNEQFF. CDR3 DNA: TGTGCCAGCAGCGTATGGGACAGCTACAATGAGCAGTTCTTC.

The gene calls are TRBV5-6 and TRBJ1-2; D might be TRBD1 (6 bases). V dropped 4 bases and J dropped 3 bases, with 16 bases sitting between them. The CDR3 is 15 amino acids. The germline gives CDR1 SGHDT, CDR2 YYEEEE. Here the CDR3 DNA reads TGTGCCAGCAGCCTGCAGGGGTACGCTTACTATGGCTACACCTTC. Protein sequence: CASSLQGYAYYGYTF.

The chain is built from TRBV19 and TRBJ2-1; 11 bases fit TRBD2. Germline values: CDR1 LNHDA, CDR2 SQIVND (reference sequence). J was trimmed by 5 bases and V by 3 bases; bases with no gene match: 15. The CDR3 contains 19 residues. The CDR3 is CASSMMAYPGLADDNEQFF. The CDR3 DNA reads TGTGCCAGTAGTATGATGGCGTATCCGGGACTAGCGGACGACAATGAGCAGTTCTTC. The whole variable domain, remainder taken from reference TRBV19 and TRBJ2-1, is DGGITQSPKYLFRKEGQNVTLSCEQNLNHDAMYWYRQDPGQGLRLIYYSQIVNDFQKGDIAEGYSVSREKKESFPLTVTSAQKNPTAFYLCASSMMAYPGLADDNEQFFGPGTRLTVL.

The chain has TRBV15 and TRBJ2-7, with TRBD1 matching 7 bases. This CDR3 region has 15 residues. The V and J ends lost 0 bases and 1 base, in that order; junction bases with no gene match: 3. Germline CDR1 is LNHNV and CDR2 is YYDKDF (reference sequence). This CDR3 reads CATSRDGDSSYEQYF. Written as DNA, the CDR3 is TGTGCCACCAGCAGAGATGGGGACAGTTCCTACGAGCAGTACTTC.

In nucleotides, the CDR3 is TGTGCCAGCATCGGTAGCTCCTATAATTCACCCCTCCACTTT. This encodes CASIGSSYNSPLHF. The chain carries TRBV7-2 and TRBJ1-6; D is uncertain. Germline assignment: CDR1 SGHTA and CDR2 FQGNSA. The CDR3 runs 14 residues. Trimming pared 7 bases from V and 0 bases from J, leaving 7 bases between.

The chain has TRBV7-9 and TRBJ1-2, with unresolved D. Germline V lookup: CDR1 SEHNR, CDR2 FQNEAQ (reference sequence). The CDR3 totals 12 residues. V was shortened by 5 bases and J by 4 bases, with 8 bases between the two germline ends. CDR3 residues: CASSTGGYGYTF. CDR3 nucleotides: TGTGCCAGCAGCACGGGTGGCTATGGCTACACCTTC.